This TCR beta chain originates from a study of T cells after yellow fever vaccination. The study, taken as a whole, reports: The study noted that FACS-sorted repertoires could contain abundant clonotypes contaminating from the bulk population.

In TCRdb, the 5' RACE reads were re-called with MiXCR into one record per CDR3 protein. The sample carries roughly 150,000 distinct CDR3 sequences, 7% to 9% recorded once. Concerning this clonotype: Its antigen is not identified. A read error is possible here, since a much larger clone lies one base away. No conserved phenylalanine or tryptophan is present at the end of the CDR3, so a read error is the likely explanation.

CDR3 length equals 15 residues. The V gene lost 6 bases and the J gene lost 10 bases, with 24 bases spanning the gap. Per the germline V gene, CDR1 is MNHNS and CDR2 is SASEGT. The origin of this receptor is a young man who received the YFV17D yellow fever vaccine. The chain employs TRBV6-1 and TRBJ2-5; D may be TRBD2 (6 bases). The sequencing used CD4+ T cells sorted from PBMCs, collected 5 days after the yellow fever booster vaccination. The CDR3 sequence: CASSARDGPWGDQYY. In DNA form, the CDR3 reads TGTGCCAGCAGCGCCCGGGACGGCCCATGGGGGGACCAGTACTAC.